A single sample gave rise to the 6 T cell receptor beta chains below, sequenced in a study of OX40 agonist ivuxolimab in advanced cancers. Using immunoSEQ multiplex PCR, the repertoire was profiled, and TCRdb retains in-frame clones only, with some absent. Of roughly 41,000 clones in the sample, about 86% were seen once. The sequencing used CD4+ or CD8+ T cells sorted from blood, collected in a trial of the OX40 agonist ivuxolimab. These receptors were taken from an adult with an advanced solid tumor such as melanoma, head and neck, liver or kidney cancer.

Regarding this clone: Other DNA sequences of this sample code for an identical CDR3. The chain recombines TRBV6-6 with TRBJ1-1; D possibly corresponds to TRBD1 (6 bases). Per the germline V gene, CDR1 is MNHNY and CDR2 is SVGAGI (reference sequence). V lost 3 bases and J 5 bases, leaving 10 bases between the germline ends. The CDR3 is 13 amino acids. The CDR3 DNA reads as TGTGCCAGCAGTTATGGAAGGGGGACTGAAGCTTTCTTT. Translated: CASSYGRGTEAFF.

This rearrangement joins TRBV5-4 to TRBJ1-1, with D unclear. V lost 0 bases and J lost 4, with 7 bases in between. Germline lookup yields CDR1 SGHNT and CDR2 YYREEE (reference sequence). This CDR3 has 13 amino acids. The CDR3 DNA sequence: TGTGCCAGCAGCTTGGGGCCCGGCACTGAAGCTTTCTTT. Amino acids: CASSLGPGTEAFF.

The chain links TRBV6-5 to TRBJ2-1; D may match TRBD1 or TRBD2 (5 bases each). Between the trimmed V and J ends, which lost 2 bases and 10 bases, there was a span of 18 bases. The CDR3 has 15 residues. Germline V gene sequence: CDR1 MNHEY, CDR2 SVGAGI. The CDR3 DNA reads as TGTGCCAGCAGTTACGGCAGGGCCGCTTGGGGGGAGCAGTTCTTC. Its protein product is CASSYGRAAWGEQFF.

V usage is TRBV9 and J usage is TRBJ2-7; 8 bases map to TRBD1. CDR1 and CDR2 from the germline V gene are SGDLS and YYNGEE. With 0 bases clipped from V and 4 bases from J, the junction kept 3 bases outside the gene matches. The CDR3 sequence is 14 residues long. The CDR3 sequence is CASSVGGQGYEQYF. CDR3 in DNA: TGTGCCAGCAGCGTAGGTGGACAGGGTTACGAGCAGTACTTC.

CDR3 protein: CASSSRRASSGGAAGELFF. In DNA form, the CDR3 reads TGCGCCAGCAGCTCCCGGAGGGCATCTAGCGGGGGGGCCGCTGGGGAGCTGTTTTTT. The chain is built from TRBV5-1 and TRBJ2-2; 12 nucleotides match TRBD2. The J segment lost 8 bases and the V segment lost 3 bases, leaving 17 bases of the junction unmatched. CDR1 and CDR2 (germline): SGHRS, YFSETQ. The CDR3 is 19 residues long. Looking up the rest from reference TRBV5-1 and TRBJ2-2 gives the full variable domain: KAGVTQTPRYLIKTRGQQVTLSCSPISGHRSVSWYQQTPGQGLQFLFEYFSETQRNKGNFPGRFSGRQFSNSRSEMNVSTLELGDSALYLCASSSRRASSGGAAGELFFGEGSRLTVL.

As regards this clone: As the CDR3 is not closed by the conserved phenylalanine or tryptophan, this likely results from a read error. The chain recombines TRBV30 with TRBJ2-7, with D possibly being TRBD1 (5 bases). V lost 2 bases, J lost 3 bases, and 11 bases lay in between. In germline, CDR1 is GTSNPN, CDR2 SVGIG (reference sequence). CDR3 size: 13 residues. The CDR3 DNA reads TGTGCCTGGAGTCCGGACACCATCTACGAGCAGTACCTC. This codes for CAWSPDTIYEQYL.